The 9 T cell receptor beta chains presented below share a single source sample, sequenced in a study of identifying expanded T cells in peripheral blood. Produced via immunoSEQ multiplex PCR; TCRdb's table is partial and in-frame only. The table records about 90,000 clones, approximately 86% of them present only once. Sequencing used blood. These receptors all come from a person between 18 and 75 years old in good health.

This chain links TRBV7-9 with TRBJ1-1; no clear D. The CDR3 spans 15 residues. Trimming took 11 bases from V and 2 from J, leaving 21 bases between them. Germline assignment: CDR1 SEHNR and CDR2 FQNEAQ (reference sequence). The CDR3 sequence is CAQTAEVRSNTEAFF. CDR3 bases: TGTGCCCAAACAGCGGAGGTCAGATCAAACACTGAAGCTTTCTTT.

The J gene is TRBJ1-2, the V gene TRBV7-2; D might be TRBD1 (6 bases). The CDR3 is made up of 14 amino acids. Germline lookup yields CDR1 SGHTA and CDR2 FQGNSA. The V end was cut by 6 bases, the J end by 3 bases, with 14 bases between. The CDR3 nucleotides are TGTGCCAGCAGTCGGGGGCAGTTTGACTATGGCTACACCTTC. It specifies CASSRGQFDYGYTF.

In DNA, the CDR3 is TGTGCCAGCAAAAGGGACAGTAATAACTATGGCTACACCTTC. Translating it yields CASKRDSNNYGYTF. The rearrangement uses TRBV6-4 and TRBJ1-2; 7 bases align to TRBD1. This CDR3 has 14 amino acids. The J segment lost 1 base and the V segment lost 7 bases, leaving 6 bases of the junction unmatched. From germline, CDR1 is MRHNA and CDR2 SNTAGT.

This chain links TRBV10-3 with TRBJ1-6; the match to TRBD1 covers 10 bases. Germline V gene lookup returns CDR1 ENHRY and CDR2 SYGVKD. The CDR3 is made up of 15 amino acids. V trimming: 2 bases; J trimming: 9 bases; junction bases outside the gene matches: 4. The CDR3 DNA reads TGTGCCATCAGTGAGCCCCGGGACAGGGGTTCACCCCTCCACTTT. Encoded protein: CAISEPRDRGSPLHF.

The chain recombines TRBV4-1 with TRBJ2-5, with unresolved D. The CDR3 is 13 residues long. Trimming removed 1 base at V and 1 base at J, with 4 bases between. Germline CDR1 MGHRA, CDR2 YSYEKL. The CDR3 spells CASSQVIQETQYF. The CDR3 bases are TGCGCCAGCAGCCAAGTCATCCAAGAGACCCAGTACTTC.

This clone was seen only a few times. CDR3 nucleotide sequence: TGTGCCAGGGAGACCGGGACAGGCCTCTATGGCTACACCTTC. Translation: CARETGTGLYGYTF. The V call is TRBV2, the J call TRBJ1-2; 8 bases are shared with TRBD1. This CDR3 comprises 14 residues. The germline V gene encodes CDR1 SNHLY and CDR2 FYNNEI. Losses at the gene ends were 9 bases for V and 4 bases for J; bases not matched to a gene: 10.

This chain connects TRBV5-1 to TRBJ2-1; 13 bases line up with TRBD2. With V trimmed by 4 bases and J by 8 bases, 3 bases remained unmatched. Germline-derived CDR1 and CDR2 are SGHRS and YFSETQ. This CDR3 contains 14 residues. CDR3 sequence (DNA): TGCGCCAGCAGCCAACTAGCGGGGGGGCATGAGCAGTTCTTC. Protein product: CASSQLAGGHEQFF.

V usage is TRBV11-3 and J usage is TRBJ2-6; 10 bases agree with TRBD1. Germline trimming cut 5 bases from V and 2 bases from J; bases unmatched to any gene: 9. Germline CDR1 and CDR2: SGHNT and YENEEA. This CDR3 has 18 residues. The CDR3 protein is CASSPDWGQGPGANVLTF. In DNA form, the CDR3 reads TGTGCCAGCAGCCCGGATTGGGGACAGGGGCCTGGGGCCAACGTCCTGACTTTC.

This clone has a handful of counts. V and J are TRBV7-8 and TRBJ2-1; D possibly corresponds to TRBD1 (6 bases). From germline, CDR1 is SGHVS and CDR2 FQNEAQ. V was clipped by 5 bases and J by 8 bases, with 16 bases between them. The length of the CDR3 is 14 residues. CDR3 nucleotides: TGTGCCAGCAGCCCCAACACAGGGATGGATGAGCAGTTCTTC. Translating gives CASSPNTGMDEQFF.